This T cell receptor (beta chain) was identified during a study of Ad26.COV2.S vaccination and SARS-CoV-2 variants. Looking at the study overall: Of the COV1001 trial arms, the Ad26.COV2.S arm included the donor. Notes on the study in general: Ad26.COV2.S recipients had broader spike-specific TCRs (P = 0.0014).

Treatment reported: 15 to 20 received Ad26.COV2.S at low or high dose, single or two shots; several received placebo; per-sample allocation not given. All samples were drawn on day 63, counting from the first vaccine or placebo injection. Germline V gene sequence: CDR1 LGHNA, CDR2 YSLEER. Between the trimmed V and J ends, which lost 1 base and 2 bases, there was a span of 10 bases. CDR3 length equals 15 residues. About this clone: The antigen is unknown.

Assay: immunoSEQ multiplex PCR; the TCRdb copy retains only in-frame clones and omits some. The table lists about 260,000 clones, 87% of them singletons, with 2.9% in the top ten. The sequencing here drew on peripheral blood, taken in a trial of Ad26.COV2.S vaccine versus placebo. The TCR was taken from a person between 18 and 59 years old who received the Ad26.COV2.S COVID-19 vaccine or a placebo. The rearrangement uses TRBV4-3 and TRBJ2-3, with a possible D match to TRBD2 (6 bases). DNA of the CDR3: TGCGCCAGCAGCCAAGGTGGCGGGGACACAGATACGCAGTATTTT. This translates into CASSQGGGDTDTQYF.